The T cell receptor (beta chain) under discussion was sequenced for a study of blood T cell repertoires in COVID-19. Overall study context: Specimens from acute and convalescent COVID-19 originated in the United States, Italy and Spain. PBMCs, B-cell-depleted T cells, or T cells provided the cDNA or gDNA that made up the material.

Seattle patient enrollment occurred during active infection, with longitudinal follow-up thereafter. Authors' processing steps: Reference gene primer amplification yielded estimated nucleated cell counts. Sequencing was performed with immunoSEQ multiplex PCR; in TCRdb, only in-frame clones are kept and a portion is missing. The V and J calls and clone size are taken from that table; D and trimming were inferred from the DNA. This repertoire shows about 70,000 clones, just over 90% found once; its top ten account for 2.5% to 3%. The CDR3 totals 20 residues. Germline V gene data show CDR1 as SNHLY and CDR2 as FYNNEI. V shed 0 bases and J shed 0 bases, with 23 bases lying between them.

The sample taken for sequencing was peripheral blood. The V gene is TRBV2, the J gene TRBJ1-1; possible D gene TRBD1, 6 bases. This receptor was identified in a man aged 50-59 years with COVID-19, enrolled during active disease. CDR3 nucleotide sequence: TGTGCCAGCAGTGAAGCTTGGGGCATGGACAGTTGGGACATGAACACTGAAGCTTTCTTT. As protein: CASSEAWGMDSWDMNTEAFF.